This TCR beta chain stems from a study of blood T cell repertoires in COVID-19. This clone was recorded only once. Germline CDR1 LNHDA, CDR2 SQIVND (reference sequence). The CDR3 runs to 14 residues. The ends were cut back, 9 bases at V and 5 bases at J, with 14 bases in the middle. The protocol was immunoSEQ multiplex PCR, while the TCRdb copy is restricted to in-frame clones and leaves out a portion. The data hold around 210,000 clones, with 85% observed a single time. The genes are TRBV19 and TRBJ1-6, with D perhaps TRBD1 (5 bases). The material sequenced was peripheral blood. This sequence originates from a man in his forties or fifties with COVID-19, enrolled during active disease. The CDR3 region has the DNA TGTGCCAGGCCCCAGACCAGGGATAATTCACCCCTCCACTTT. It codes for CARPQTRDNSPLHF.